This TCR beta chain was captured by sequencing in a study of T cell changes during pregnancy in multiple sclerosis. Data came from immunoSEQ multiplex PCR; TCRdb stores just in-frame clones and leaves some out. The table lists tens of thousands of clones, 85% to 95% of them singletons. The V gene end was trimmed by 5 bases and the J gene end by 2 bases; junction bases not matched to a gene: 11. This CDR3 spans 16 amino acids. Germline V gene data show CDR1 as SGHVS and CDR2 as FNYEAQ. This material consisted of peripheral blood, taken in the second trimester of pregnancy. This sequence originates from a female donor with multiple sclerosis, enrolled in a pregnancy study. The chain uses TRBV7-6 and TRBJ2-7; TRBD1 matches 8 bases. The CDR3 here is CASSPEPGTGAYEQYF. CDR3 nucleotide sequence: TGTGCCAGCAGCCCAGAACCCGGGACAGGAGCCTACGAGCAGTACTTC.